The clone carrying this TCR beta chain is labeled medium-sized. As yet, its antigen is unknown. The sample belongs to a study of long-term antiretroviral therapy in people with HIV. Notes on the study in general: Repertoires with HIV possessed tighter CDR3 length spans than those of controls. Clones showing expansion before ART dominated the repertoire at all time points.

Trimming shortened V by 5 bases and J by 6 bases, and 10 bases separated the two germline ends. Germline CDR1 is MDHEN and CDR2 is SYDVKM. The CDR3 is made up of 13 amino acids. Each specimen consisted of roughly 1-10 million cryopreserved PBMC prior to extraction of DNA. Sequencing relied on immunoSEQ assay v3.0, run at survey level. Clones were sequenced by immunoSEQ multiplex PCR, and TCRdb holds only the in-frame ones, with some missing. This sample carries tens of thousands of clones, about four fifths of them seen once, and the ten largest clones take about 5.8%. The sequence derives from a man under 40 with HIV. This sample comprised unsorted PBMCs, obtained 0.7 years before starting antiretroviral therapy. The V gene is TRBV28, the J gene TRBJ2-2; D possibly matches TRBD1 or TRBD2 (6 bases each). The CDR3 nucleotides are TGTGCCAGCAGTCTCCGGGGGCCCGGGGAGCTGTTTTTT. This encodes CASSLRGPGELFF.